The following is a T cell receptor (beta chain) sequence with its context. These data come from a study of blood T cell repertoires in COVID-19. As for the study in general: T cells, B-cell-depleted T cells, or PBMCs provided the cDNA or gDNA that served as material.

Per the study methods: Estimated nucleated cell counts came from reference gene primer amplification. Only in-frame clones appear in the TCRdb table, and some are missing; sequencing was by immunoSEQ multiplex PCR. The DNA gave D and trimming, while V, J and clone size come from that table. The data hold under 400,000 clones, with around 87% observed a single time. The TCR comes from a woman aged 25 to 39 with COVID-19, enrolled during active disease. The sequenced sample consisted of peripheral blood.

The CDR3 bases are TGTGCCAGCAGCTTAGCGCAGGCTGAAGCTTTCTTT. Protein product: CASSLAQAEAFF. The chain combines TRBV11-2 with TRBJ1-1; no firm D call. Germline lookup yields CDR1 SGHAT and CDR2 FQNNGV. Trimming removed 1 base from V and 6 bases from J, with 6 bases in between. This CDR3 region has 12 residues.